This T cell receptor beta chain is drawn from a study of shared clonotypes between healthy human individuals. General study findings and limits: Memory subsets generally showed lower estimated richness than naive subsets. Generation probability values for non-shared clonotypes were lower than those for clonotypes shared by all four donors.

CDR1 and CDR2 from the germline V gene are MNHEY and SVGAGI. V was pared by 6 bases and J by 2 bases, with 3 bases of the junction left unmatched. There are 15 residues in the CDR3. With respect to this clone: Its antigen is as yet unknown.

Each replicate PCR on the sorted subsets used about 220 ng DNA (roughly 27,000 T cell genomes). Generated by immunoSEQ multiplex PCR, the TCRdb table keeps only in-frame clones and is missing some. This table holds some 1 million clones, more than 60% found once. The gene calls are TRBV6-5 and TRBJ2-1; TRBD2 matches 11 bases. This sequence originates from a man younger than 30 in good health. Sequencing used memory CD4+ T cells sorted from blood. Subset in this sample: CD45RA-negative fraction. The CDR3 DNA reads as TGTGCCAGCAGGTTACTAGCGGGGGCCTACAATGAGCAGTTCTTC. Translated, it gives CASRLLAGAYNEQFF.